The 31 T cell receptor beta chains presented below share a single source sample, sequenced in a study of long-term antiretroviral therapy in people with HIV. This was the immunoSEQ v3.0 assay at survey level. Assay used: immunoSEQ multiplex PCR; TCRdb lists only in-frame clones, some missing. The sample includes roughly 20,000 clones, roughly four fifths of them seen just once. The sequenced sample was unsorted PBMCs, obtained 1.7 to 1.8 years before starting antiretroviral therapy. The origin of the receptors is a woman between 40 and 55 years old with HIV.

J is TRBJ2-5 and V is TRBV11-2, with D perhaps matching TRBD1 (5 bases). Germline V gene sequence: CDR1 SGHAT, CDR2 FQNNGV. The V end was cut by 1 base, the J end by 2 bases, with 11 bases between. The CDR3 is made up of 15 amino acids. This CDR3 reads CASSLGNRIQETQYF. The CDR3 coding sequence is TGTGCCAGCAGCTTAGGAAACAGGATACAAGAGACCCAGTACTTC.

The genes are TRBV30 and TRBJ1-3, with D uncertain. The CDR3 consists of 15 residues. The ends were cut back, 5 bases at V and 0 bases at J, with 14 bases in the middle. Germline V gene sequence: CDR1 GTSNPN, CDR2 SVGIG (reference sequence). The CDR3 reads CAWDFRRFSGNTIYF. In DNA form, the CDR3 reads TGTGCCTGGGACTTTCGACGGTTCTCTGGAAACACCATATATTTT.

J is TRBJ1-3 and V is TRBV4-3; 7 nucleotides line up with TRBD1. This CDR3 region has 16 residues. J was trimmed by 7 bases and V by 0 bases; bases with no gene match: 9. Germline CDR1 and CDR2: LGHNA and YSLEER. CDR3 sequence reads: CASSQDWLEGANTIYF. CDR3 DNA sequence: TGCGCCAGCAGCCAAGATTGGCTCGAGGGGGCGAACACCATATATTTT.

The chain uses TRBV7-9 and TRBJ2-3, with D unresolved. V was trimmed by 1 base and J by 7 bases, leaving 6 bases between them. Germline-derived CDR1 and CDR2 are SEHNR and FQNEAQ (reference sequence). This CDR3 is built from 12 residues. In DNA form, the CDR3 reads TGTGCCAGCAGCTTAGAGGTCAATACGCAGTATTTT. It is translated as CASSLEVNTQYF.

V gene TRBV11-2 combines with J gene TRBJ1-5; D is unresolved. The CDR3 covers 15 residues. Germline CDR1 and CDR2: SGHAT and FQNNGV. V was cut by 3 bases and J by 3 bases, with 12 bases left in between. The CDR3 sequence is CASSFDPGLNQPQHF. CDR3 DNA sequence: TGTGCCAGCAGCTTCGACCCTGGACTCAATCAGCCCCAGCATTTT.

The chain has TRBV5-1 and TRBJ1-4; no reliable D call. This CDR3 spans 14 amino acids. Germline V lookup: CDR1 SGHRS, CDR2 YFSETQ. With 2 bases removed from V and 4 bases from J, the gap between germline ends came to 9 bases. For the CDR3, the DNA is TGCGCCAGCAGCTTAGATAGTCTTAATGAAAAACTGTTTTTT. It codes for CASSLDSLNEKLFF.

The CDR3 DNA reads as TGTGCCAGCAGCTTCCCGGACAGGGGGCTTTTCGAGCAGTACTTC. It encodes CASSFPDRGLFEQYF. This sequence joins TRBV7-2 and TRBJ2-7; 11 bases line up with TRBD1. V was clipped by 3 bases and J by 6 bases; unmatched bases: 7. The CDR3 contains 15 residues. Germline lookup yields CDR1 SGHTA and CDR2 FQGNSA.

The chain recombines TRBV5-1 with TRBJ1-3; 7 bases line up with TRBD1. This CDR3 spans 15 amino acids. Germline CDR1 and CDR2: SGHRS and YFSETQ. The V gene end was trimmed by 0 bases and the J gene end by 3 bases; junction bases not matched to a gene: 3. This CDR3 is CASSLDRGGGNTIYF. The CDR3 bases are TGCGCCAGCAGCTTGGACAGGGGTGGTGGAAACACCATATATTTT.

The table lists this clone with a few counts. The V and J genes are TRBV7-9 and TRBJ1-3; D is uncertain. V lost 8 bases, J lost 0 bases, and 14 bases lay in between. The germline gives CDR1 SEHNR, CDR2 FQNEAQ (reference sequence). CDR3 size: 15 residues. The CDR3 region is CASSDRFPSGNTIYF. The DNA of the CDR3 is TGTGCCAGCTCGGACCGGTTCCCCTCTGGAAACACCATATATTTT.

This chain links TRBV27 with TRBJ1-1; 8 nucleotides agree with TRBD1. The V and J ends lost 2 bases and 4 bases, in that order; junction bases with no gene match: 0. The CDR3 extends over 13 amino acids. Looked up from germline, CDR1 is MNHEY and CDR2 is SMNVEV (reference sequence). CDR3 DNA: TGTGCCAGCAGTTTAGACAGGGGCACTGAAGCTTTCTTT. As protein: CASSLDRGTEAFF.

The V and J genes are TRBV5-1 and TRBJ1-1; 8 bases map to TRBD1. V lost 4 bases to trimming and J lost 0 bases; unmatched junction nucleotides: 2. The CDR3 is made up of 14 amino acids. Germline V gene data show CDR1 as SGHRS and CDR2 as YFSETQ. DNA of the CDR3: TGCGCCAGCAGCGTACAGGGGGTGAACACTGAAGCTTTCTTT. It yields the protein CASSVQGVNTEAFF.

The J gene is TRBJ1-5, the V gene TRBV7-9; 10 nucleotides agree with TRBD1. This CDR3 spans 13 amino acids. Losses at the gene ends were 7 bases for V and 5 bases for J; bases not matched to a gene: 2. Germline assignment: CDR1 SEHNR and CDR2 FQNEAQ (reference sequence). CDR3 sequence: CASTGQGDQPQHF. In DNA form, the CDR3 reads TGTGCCAGCACCGGACAGGGGGATCAGCCCCAGCATTTT.

The chain combines TRBV7-9 with TRBJ1-1; maybe TRBD1 (6 bases). V gave up 0 bases and J gave up 4 bases, with 15 bases separating them. CDR3 length: 16 residues. The germline V gene encodes CDR1 SEHNR and CDR2 FQNEAQ (reference sequence). The CDR3 sequence: CASSLALGQGSTEAFF. CDR3 nucleotide sequence: TGTGCCAGCAGCTTAGCGTTGGGCCAGGGGAGCACTGAAGCTTTCTTT.

The V call is TRBV11-3, the J call TRBJ2-5; D tentatively fits TRBD1 or TRBD2 (5 bases each). V lost 5 bases and J lost 7, with 14 bases in between. The CDR3 spans 13 residues. Per germline, CDR1 SGHNT and CDR2 YENEEA. The CDR3 DNA reads TGTGCCAGCAGCCCCGGGGCTGGAGGGACCCAGTACTTC. This translates into CASSPGAGGTQYF.

The genes are TRBV2 and TRBJ1-6; D is uncertain. The CDR3 has 15 amino acids. Trimming stripped 8 bases from V and 0 bases from J, with 11 bases between. The germline V gene encodes CDR1 SNHLY and CDR2 FYNNEI. DNA for the CDR3: TGTGCCAGCCTAGCCGATAGCTCCTATAATTCACCCCTCCACTTT. As protein: CASLADSSYNSPLHF.

The sample holds a few counts of this clone. V gene TRBV4-1 combines with J gene TRBJ1-2; the D gene is possibly TRBD1 (5 bases). Trimming took 1 base from V and 4 from J, leaving 13 bases between them. CDR1 is MGHRA and CDR2 is YSYEKL in the germline V gene. CDR3 length equals 15 residues. CDR3 amino acids: CASSQAEGSGYGYTF. In DNA form, the CDR3 reads TGCGCCAGCAGCCAAGCCGAGGGGTCGGGCTATGGCTACACCTTC.

The chain is built from TRBV5-6 and TRBJ2-1, with a tentative D call TRBD2 (5 bases). CDR1 SGHDT and CDR2 YYEEEE come from the germline V gene. The CDR3 totals 15 residues. V was clipped by 2 bases and J by 7 bases, with 16 bases between them. CDR3 coding DNA: TGTGCCAGCAGCTTAAAGGGAGTAAGTGGGAATGAGCAGTTCTTC. The encoded protein is CASSLKGVSGNEQFF. The whole variable domain, filled in from reference TRBV5-6 and TRBJ2-1, reads DAGVTQSPTHLIKTRGQQVTLRCSPKSGHDTVSWYQQALGQGPQFIFQYYEEEERQRGNFPDRFSGHQFPNYSSELNVNALLLGDSALYLCASSLKGVSGNEQFFGPGTRLTVL.

The chain carries TRBV5-1 and TRBJ1-3, with 11 bases lining up with TRBD1. Germline V gene data show CDR1 as SGHRS and CDR2 as YFSETQ. Trimming at V came to 4 bases and at J to 2 bases, leaving 14 bases not matched to a gene. This CDR3 spans 19 amino acids. For the CDR3, the DNA is TGCGCCAGCAGCACGGGGGTCCGGGACAGGGGGTTTGCTGGAAACACCATATATTTT. This gives the protein CASSTGVRDRGFAGNTIYF.

This sequence joins TRBV10-2 and TRBJ1-5; weak D call: TRBD1 (6 bases). Germline-derived CDR1 and CDR2 are WSHSY and SAAADI. Trimming shortened V by 6 bases and J by 2 bases, and 8 bases separated the two germline ends. This CDR3 has 13 amino acids. The CDR3 sequence is CASSRQGNQPQHF. CDR3 DNA: TGCGCCAGCAGCCGACAGGGCAATCAGCCCCAGCATTTT.

This clone came up a few times. The chain links TRBV6-6 to TRBJ1-2; TRBD1 matches 8 bases. Germline V CDR1 and CDR2: MNHNY, SVGAGI (reference sequence). The trim removed 5 bases at V and 4 bases at J, leaving 9 bases unmatched. This CDR3 region has 15 residues. The CDR3 nucleotides are TGTGCCAGCAGTAAGGACAGGGAATATGCCTATGGCTACACCTTC. It encodes CASSKDREYAYGYTF.

This rearrangement joins TRBV5-1 to TRBJ1-1; 7 nucleotides match TRBD1. The V gene end was trimmed by 4 bases and the J gene end by 4 bases; junction bases not matched to a gene: 10. CDR3 length: 15 residues. Germline V gives CDR1 SGHRS, CDR2 YFSETQ. For the CDR3, the DNA is TGCGCCAGCAGCGCCACAGGGGCGGCGGGCACTGAAGCTTTCTTT. This encodes CASSATGAAGTEAFF.

The V call is TRBV29-1, the J call TRBJ2-7; possibly TRBD1 or TRBD2 for D (5 bases each). Trimming stripped 4 bases from V and 6 bases from J, with 7 bases between. Germline V lookup: CDR1 SQVTM, CDR2 ANQGSEA. CDR3 length: 10 residues. The CDR3 bases are TGCAGCGTTGTTGGGGGCGAGCAGTACTTC. This translates into CSVVGGEQYF.

This clone is judged medium-sized. The CDR3 spells CASSLSGFSPQHF. The CDR3 region has the DNA TGTGCCAGCAGTTTATCAGGATTCAGCCCCCAGCATTTT. The chain links TRBV27 to TRBJ1-5; D uncertain. The CDR3 is made up of 13 amino acids. V was trimmed by 0 bases and J by 10 bases, leaving 10 bases between them. Germline V gives CDR1 MNHEY, CDR2 SMNVEV (reference sequence).

V and J are TRBV7-9 and TRBJ2-7; the D is unclear. Germline loops: CDR1 SEHNR, CDR2 FQNEAQ (reference sequence). V was clipped by 3 bases and J by 6 bases, with 9 bases between them. The CDR3 is made up of 12 amino acids. The CDR3 region has the DNA TGTGCCAGCAGCTTTTTTATGGCCGAGCAGTACTTC. As protein: CASSFFMAEQYF.

This clone has just a few counts. The V and J genes are TRBV28 and TRBJ2-7; 8 bases match TRBD1. This CDR3 comprises 12 residues. The V gene's germline CDR1 is MDHEN and CDR2 SYDVKM. V dropped 4 bases and J dropped 11; count of bases not matched to a gene: 7. The CDR3 DNA reads TGTGCCAGCAGTTCCCCTACAGGGGGGAAGTACTTC. Its protein product is CASSSPTGGKYF.

The chain joins TRBV5-6 to TRBJ1-2; unclear D gene. Trimming left V 6 bases short and J 4 bases short, with 13 bases between. Germline CDR1 SGHDT, CDR2 YYEEEE. CDR3 size: 13 residues. The CDR3 spells CASTSTTGYGYTF. For the CDR3, the DNA is TGTGCCAGCACCTCCACCACGGGCTATGGCTACACCTTC. The full variable domain, rest sourced from reference TRBV5-6 and TRBJ1-2, is DAGVTQSPTHLIKTRGQQVTLRCSPKSGHDTVSWYQQALGQGPQFIFQYYEEEERQRGNFPDRFSGHQFPNYSSELNVNALLLGDSALYLCASTSTTGYGYTFGSGTRLTVV.

The chain recombines TRBV30 with TRBJ1-5; D perhaps matches TRBD1 (5 bases). The germline V and J ends were trimmed by 0 bases and 9 bases, with 12 bases remaining between them. CDR1 is GTSNPN and CDR2 is SVGIG in the germline V gene (reference sequence). The CDR3 runs to 13 residues. The chain's CDR3 is CAWSVGGIGPQHF. The CDR3 DNA reads as TGTGCCTGGAGTGTCGGGGGTATTGGGCCCCAGCATTTT.

This rearrangement joins TRBV15 to TRBJ2-2, with D unclear. The length of the CDR3 is 17 residues. Germline values: CDR1 LNHNV, CDR2 YYDKDF (reference sequence). Between the trimmed V and J ends, which lost 0 bases and 3 bases, there was a span of 14 bases. The chain's CDR3 is CATSRDSLTSDTGELFF. CDR3 sequence (DNA): TGTGCCACCAGCAGAGATTCCCTCACCTCGGACACCGGGGAGCTGTTTTTT.

The chain carries TRBV5-5 and TRBJ1-4, with D unclear. Deletions cut 1 base from V and 5 bases from J, with 6 bases between. Germline assignment: CDR1 SGHKS and CDR2 YYEKEE (reference sequence). The CDR3 sequence is 13 residues long. This CDR3 reads CASSLLTNEKLFF. For the CDR3, the DNA is TGTGCCAGCAGCTTGTTAACAAATGAAAAACTGTTTTTT.

The chain employs TRBV7-9 and TRBJ2-3, with 13 bases aligning to TRBD2. The germline gives CDR1 SEHNR, CDR2 FQNEAQ (reference sequence). CDR3 length equals 16 residues. V shed 5 bases and J 2 bases; nucleotides not matched to a gene: 4. CDR3 protein: CASSATSGGDTDTQYF. The CDR3 coding sequence is TGTGCCAGCAGCGCTACTAGCGGGGGGGACACAGATACGCAGTATTTT.

The rearrangement links TRBV19 to TRBJ1-1; TRBD1 matches 7 bases. The CDR3 runs 17 residues. After removal of 4 bases from V and 5 bases from J, the junction contained 16 bases not matched to a gene. CDR1 and CDR2 (germline): LNHDA, SQIVND (reference sequence). The CDR3 here is CASSRGPGGYTETEAFF. The CDR3 coding sequence is TGTGCCAGTAGTAGGGGGCCAGGGGGGTACACGGAGACTGAAGCTTTCTTT.